A selection of T cell receptor beta chains follows, all from one sample in a study of OX40 agonist ivuxolimab in advanced cancers. The assay was immunoSEQ multiplex PCR, and TCRdb's table has in-frame clones only and misses some. The repertoire holds 83,000 or so clones, with around 80% as singletons. Sample: CD4+ or CD8+ T cells sorted from blood, taken in a trial of the OX40 agonist ivuxolimab. These receptors all stem from an adult with an advanced solid tumor such as melanoma, head and neck, liver or kidney cancer. CDR3s include the opening cysteine and the closing phenylalanine or tryptophan. A D gene is named only where the DNA matches it firmly. Clone size is stated in some rows and not others, as once, few, many or a class when expanded.

d_call,v_call,j_call,clone_size,cdr3_aa,cdr3_nt
.,TRBV9,TRBJ2-2,.,CASSVGWTGELFF,TGTGCCAGCAGCGTAGGATGGACCGGGGAGCTGTTTTTT
.,TRBV5-8,TRBJ1-5,once,CASSLVGGEGQPQHF,TGTGCCAGCAGCTTGGTCGGGGGGGAGGGCCAGCCCCAGCATTTT
TRBD1,TRBV19,TRBJ1-5,.,CASTLDRDRGGGNQPQHF,TGTGCCAGTACCCTTGACCGGGACAGGGGTGGGGGCAATCAGCCCCAGCATTTT
.,TRBV2,TRBJ1-5,.,CASSNRQANQPQHF,TGTGCCAGCAGTAACCGACAGGCGAATCAGCCCCAGCATTTT
.,TRBV7-2,TRBJ1-1,.,CASSPQADGAEAFF,TGTGCCAGCAGCCCACAGGCGGACGGCGCTGAAGCTTTCTTT
.,TRBV4-1,TRBJ1-5,.,CASSLERDQPQHF,TGCGCCAGCAGCCTAGAGAGGGATCAGCCCCAGCATTTT
.,TRBV10-3,TRBJ2-7,.,CAISSRQPAYEQYF,TGTGCCATCAGTAGCCGGCAGCCAGCCTACGAGCAGTACTTC
.,TRBV5-4,TRBJ1-1,.,CASSPPSTGLAEAFF,TGTGCCAGCAGCCCCCCGTCAACGGGGTTGGCTGAAGCTTTCTTT
TRBD2,TRBV5-1,TRBJ2-3,.,CASSFRGGSTDTQYF,TGCGCCAGCAGCTTCCGCGGGGGGAGCACAGATACGCAGTATTTT
TRBD1,TRBV9,TRBJ1-2,.,CASSPRQGQSNYGYTF,TGTGCCAGCAGCCCCCGACAGGGTCAATCTAACTATGGCTACACCTTC
.,TRBV10-3,TRBJ2-3,.,CAISESSDTTTDTQYF,TGTGCCATCAGTGAGTCTAGTGACACGACCACAGATACGCAGTATTTT
.,TRBV12-2,TRBJ2-7,.,CASRLGSSRRSPPGTDDYEQYF,TGTGCAAGTCGCTTAGGTTCGAGTCGAAGGTCCCCCCCCGGGACGGATGACTACGAGCAGTACTTC
.,TRBV6-1,TRBJ2-7,.,CASSEALGTVGEQYF,TGTGCCAGCAGTGAAGCGCTAGGGACGGTGGGGGAGCAGTACTTC
.,TRBV6-5,TRBJ2-3,.,CASSLEGDTQYF,TGTGCCAGCAGCCTGGAAGGGGATACGCAGTATTTT
.,TRBV19,TRBJ2-3,.,CASSMSLATQYF,TGTGCCAGTAGTATGAGTTTGGCTACGCAGTATTTT
.,TRBV5-1,TRBJ2-3,.,CASSLALDGGADTQYF,TGCGCCAGCAGCTTGGCCCTTGATGGGGGGGCCGATACGCAGTATTTT
TRBD2,TRBV11-2,TRBJ2-7,.,CASSLYRLAGGNTYEQYF,TGTGCCAGCAGCCTCTACCGACTAGCGGGGGGAAATACCTACGAGCAGTACTTC
.,TRBV5-4,TRBJ2-3,.,CASSLEGPQVTQYF,TGTGCCAGCAGCTTGGAGGGACCCCAAGTTACGCAGTATTTT
.,TRBV7-9,TRBJ1-1,few,CASSLYVTEAFF,TGTGCCAGCAGCTTATACGTCACTGAAGCTTTCTTT
TRBD1,TRBV27,TRBJ1-2,once,CASKGTGGTSYTF,TGTGCCAGCAAGGGGACAGGGGGCACTAGCTACACCTTC
.,TRBV29-1,TRBJ2-3,.,CSVDTDTQYF,TGCAGCGTTGACACAGATACGCAGTATTTT
TRBD1,TRBV5-8,TRBJ1-5,.,CASSLRTGPRLGNQPQHF,TGTGCCAGCAGCTTGAGGACAGGCCCTAGACTAGGCAATCAGCCCCAGCATTTT
TRBD1,TRBV18,TRBJ2-1,.,CASSPPTGVYEQFF,TGTGCCAGCTCACCACCTACAGGGGTGTATGAGCAGTTCTTC
.,TRBV28,TRBJ2-3,.,CASRPHMNTQYF,TGTGCCAGCAGACCCCACATGAATACGCAGTATTTT
.,TRBV6-4,TRBJ2-6,.,CASNRETGANVLTF,TGTGCCAGTAACCGAGAAACTGGGGCCAACGTCCTGACTTTC
.,TRBV5-8,TRBJ1-2,.,CASSLTRTDGYTF,TGTGCCAGCAGCTTAACTCGGACGGATGGCTACACCTTC
TRBD2,TRBV5-1,TRBJ2-1,.,CASSLTGGSEQFF,TGCGCCAGCAGCTTGACGGGGGGGAGTGAGCAGTTCTTC
.,TRBV2,TRBJ2-7,.,CASTLDSTASRGEQYF,TGTGCCAGCACTCTGGACAGCACCGCCTCCCGGGGAGAGCAGTACTTC
.,TRBV19,TRBJ1-5,.,CASAGGGSVQPQHF,TGTGCCAGCGCCGGGGGAGGGTCGGTTCAGCCCCAGCATTTT
.,TRBV19,TRBJ2-1,.,CASSIDSLVMAEQFF,TGTGCCAGTAGTATAGATAGTCTGGTCATGGCTGAGCAGTTCTTC
.,TRBV7-2,TRBJ2-7,.,CAERGRVSYEQYF,TGTGCCGAGAGAGGCAGAGTATCCTACGAGCAGTACTTC
TRBD1,TRBV2,TRBJ1-2,.,CASSARTGMTSYGYTF,TGTGCCAGCAGCGCGCGGACAGGGATGACCAGCTATGGCTACACCTTC
.,TRBV13,TRBJ2-7,.,CASSPGGRAYEQYF,TGTGCCAGCAGCCCGGGCGGGCGGGCCTACGAGCAGTACTTC
.,TRBV5-1,TRBJ2-5,.,CASSPGPEGQETQYF,TGCGCCAGCAGCCCGGGGCCTGAGGGCCAAGAGACCCAGTACTTC
.,TRBV5-8,TRBJ1-4,.,CASSLARQKLFF,TGTGCCAGCAGCTTGGCCCGGCAAAAACTGTTTTTT
TRBD1,TRBV29-1,TRBJ2-7,few,CSVGTGVGDEQYF,TGCAGCGTCGGGACAGGGGTTGGCGACGAGCAGTACTTC
.,TRBV12-5,TRBJ2-3,.,CASGLVRGRGTDTQYF,TGTGCTAGTGGTTTGGTCCGCGGGCGTGGGACAGATACGCAGTATTTT
.,TRBV28,TRBJ1-2,.,CASRNRDYGYTF,TGTGCCAGCAGGAACCGCGACTATGGCTACACCTTC
TRBD1,TRBV6-5,TRBJ1-5,.,CASSGMQGAGQPQHF,TGTGCCAGCAGTGGGATGCAGGGGGCAGGGCAGCCCCAGCATTTT
.,TRBV7-9,TRBJ2-5,.,CASSLGGGAYQETQYF,TGTGCCAGCAGCTTAGGAGGGGGTGCGTACCAAGAGACCCAGTACTTC
.,TRBV5-1,TRBJ2-5,.,CASSLGTGQETQYF,TGCGCCAGCAGCTTGGGTACAGGGCAAGAGACCCAGTACTTC
.,TRBV28,TRBJ1-5,.,CASSLGSDQPQHF,TGTGCCAGCAGTTTGGGTTCGGATCAGCCCCAGCATTTT
.,TRBV28,TRBJ1-5,.,CASSGQGSNQPQHF,TGTGCCAGTTCCGGCCAGGGTAGCAATCAGCCCCAGCATTTT
.,TRBV9,TRBJ2-7,.,CASSPHLGTATYEQYF,TGTGCCAGCAGCCCCCACCTTGGGACCGCTACCTACGAGCAGTACTTC
.,TRBV27,TRBJ2-7,.,CASSLGYSPPAYEQYF,TGTGCCAGCAGTCTCGGTTACAGCCCACCCGCCTACGAGCAGTACTTC
.,TRBV7-8,TRBJ1-6,once,CASIPGGVLFSYNSPLHF,TGTGCCAGCATCCCCGGTGGGGTTTTGTTCTCCTATAATTCACCCCTCCACTTT
.,TRBV10-3,TRBJ2-7,.,CAISESRSSYEQYF,TGTGCCATCAGTGAGTCGAGGAGTTCCTACGAGCAGTACTTC